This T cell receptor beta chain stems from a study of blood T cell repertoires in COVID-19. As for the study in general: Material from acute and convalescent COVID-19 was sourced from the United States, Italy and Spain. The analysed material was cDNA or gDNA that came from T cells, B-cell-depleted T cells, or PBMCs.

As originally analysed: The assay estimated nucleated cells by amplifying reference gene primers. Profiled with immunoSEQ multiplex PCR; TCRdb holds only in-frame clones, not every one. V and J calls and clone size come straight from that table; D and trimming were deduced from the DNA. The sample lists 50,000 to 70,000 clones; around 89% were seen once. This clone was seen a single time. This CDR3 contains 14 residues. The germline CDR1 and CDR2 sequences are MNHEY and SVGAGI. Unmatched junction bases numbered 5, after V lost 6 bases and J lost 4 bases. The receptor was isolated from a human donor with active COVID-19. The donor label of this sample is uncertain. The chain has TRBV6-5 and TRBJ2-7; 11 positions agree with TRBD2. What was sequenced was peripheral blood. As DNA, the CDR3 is TGTGCCAGCAGGGTGGGACTAGCGGCATACGAGCAGTACTTC. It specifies CASRVGLAAYEQYF.